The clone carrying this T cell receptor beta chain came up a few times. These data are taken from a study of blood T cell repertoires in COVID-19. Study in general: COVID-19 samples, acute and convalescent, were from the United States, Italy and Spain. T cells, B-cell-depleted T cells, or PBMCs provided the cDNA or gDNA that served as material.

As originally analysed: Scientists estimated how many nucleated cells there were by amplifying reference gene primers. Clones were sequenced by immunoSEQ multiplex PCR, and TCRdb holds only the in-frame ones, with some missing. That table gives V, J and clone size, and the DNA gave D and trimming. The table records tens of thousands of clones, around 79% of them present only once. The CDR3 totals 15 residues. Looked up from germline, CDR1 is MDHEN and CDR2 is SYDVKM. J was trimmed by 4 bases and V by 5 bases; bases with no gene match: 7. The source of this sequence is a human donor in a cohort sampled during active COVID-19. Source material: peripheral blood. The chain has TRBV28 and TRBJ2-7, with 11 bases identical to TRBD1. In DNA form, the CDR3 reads TGTGCCAGCAGTCCATCCGGGACAGGGGGGTACGAGCAGTACTTC. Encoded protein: CASSPSGTGGYEQYF.